This TCR beta chain was identified in a study of blood T cell repertoires in COVID-19. About the research overall: Samples of COVID-19 (acute and convalescent) were obtained from the United States, Italy and Spain. Sources were T cells, B-cell-depleted T cells, or PBMCs; the material itself was cDNA or gDNA.

The CDR3 has 16 amino acids. Germline V lookup: CDR1 LNHNV, CDR2 YYDKDF (reference sequence). Trimming pared 0 bases from V and 10 bases from J, leaving 16 bases between. Authors' processing steps: Amplification of reference gene primers provided the estimated nucleated cell counts. Sequencing was performed with immunoSEQ multiplex PCR; in TCRdb, only in-frame clones are kept and a portion is missing. V and J calls and clone size are those listed in that table; D and trimming were worked out from the DNA. Here the sample spans 80,000 to 90,000 clones, around 87% being singletons. The chain combines TRBV15 with TRBJ1-6, with a possible D match to TRBD1 (6 bases). Material: peripheral blood. This clonotype originated in a man aged 40-49 years with acute or convalescent COVID-19. The CDR3 sequence is CATSRDLTGPVSPLHF. CDR3 nucleotide sequence: TGTGCCACCAGCAGAGACTTAACAGGGCCAGTCTCACCCCTCCACTTT.